These 21 T cell receptor beta chains came from one sample sequenced in a study of blood T cell repertoires in COVID-19. Assay used: immunoSEQ multiplex PCR; TCRdb lists only in-frame clones, some missing. The data show about 480,000 clones, around nine tenths seen once. Sequenced: PBMCs or T cells enriched from blood (not recorded which). The receptors were gathered from a woman aged 18-30 years with acute COVID-19.

V usage is TRBV9 and J usage is TRBJ2-3, with 12 bases fitting TRBD2. The trim removed 4 bases at V and 3 bases at J, leaving 6 bases unmatched. The CDR3 totals 16 residues. Germline-derived CDR1 and CDR2 are SGDLS and YYNGEE. The CDR3 loop is CASSPRTSGVTDTQYF. CDR3 coding DNA: TGTGCCAGCAGCCCAAGGACTAGCGGGGTTACAGATACGCAGTATTTT.

This chain uses TRBV5-1 with TRBJ2-4; 7 bases align to TRBD1. The CDR3 totals 12 residues. Germline loops: CDR1 SGHRS, CDR2 YFSETQ. V trimming: 3 bases; J trimming: 10 bases; junction bases outside the gene matches: 4. Written as DNA, the CDR3 is TGCGCCAGCAGCTCCACAGGGGAAATTCAGTACTTC. It codes for CASSSTGEIQYF.

This sequence joins TRBV9 and TRBJ2-5, with D possibly being TRBD2 (8 bases). Trimming stripped 4 bases from V and 5 bases from J, with 21 bases between. Germline CDR1 SGDLS, CDR2 YYNGEE. The CDR3 has 16 residues. In nucleotides, the CDR3 is TGTGCCAGCAGCACCCAAGCGGGAGTCAGGGGGGAGACCCAGTACTTC. It specifies CASSTQAGVRGETQYF.

A few counts support this clone. The V call is TRBV6-2 or TRBV6-3, the J call TRBJ2-7, with D unresolved. Trimming pared 3 bases from V and 2 bases from J, leaving 11 bases between. The germline gives CDR1 MNHEY, CDR2 SVGEGT. CDR3 length: 14 residues. Here the CDR3 DNA reads TGTGCCAGCAGTTATGGGCAGCTAACCTACGAGCAGTACTTC. Translating gives CASSYGQLTYEQYF.

The chain has TRBV2 and TRBJ2-3; 9 nucleotides match TRBD1. V shed 6 bases, J shed 5 bases, and the junction held 6 bases outside the gene matches. The CDR3 sequence is 14 residues long. CDR1 is SNHLY, CDR2 FYNNEI, per germline. The CDR3 here is CASSGQGQGDTQYF. As DNA, the CDR3 is TGTGCCAGCAGCGGACAGGGGCAGGGAGATACGCAGTATTTT.

This chain connects TRBV30 to TRBJ2-7, with TRBD2 matching over 14 bases. The CDR3 runs to 14 residues. With 5 bases clipped from V and 5 bases from J, the junction kept 5 bases outside the gene matches. The germline V gene encodes CDR1 GTSNPN and CDR2 SVGIG (reference sequence). The CDR3 coding sequence is TGTGCCTGGGGAAGGGGACTAGCGGGAGACGAGCAGTACTTC. This gives the protein CAWGRGLAGDEQYF. Looking up the rest from reference TRBV30 and TRBJ2-7 gives the full variable domain: SQTIHQWPATLVQPVGSPLSLECTVEGTSNPNLYWYRQAAGRGLQLLFYSVGIGQISSEVPQNLSASRPQDRQFILSSKKLLLSDSGFYLCAWGRGLAGDEQYFGPGTRLTVT.

This chain uses TRBV7-6 with TRBJ2-7; a possible D gene is TRBD1 (6 bases). CDR1 and CDR2 (germline): SGHVS, FNYEAQ. This CDR3 has 14 amino acids. Trimming took 5 bases from V and 3 from J, leaving 14 bases between them. In nucleotides, the CDR3 is TGTGCCAGCAGCCCCCAAGAAGGGGGCTACGAGCAGTACTTC. Its protein product is CASSPQEGGYEQYF. Variable domain in full (rest from reference TRBV7-6 and TRBJ2-7): GAGVSQSPRYKVTKRGQDVALRCDPISGHVSLYWYRQALGQGPEFLTYFNYEAQQDKSGLPNDRFSAERPEGSISTLTIQRTEQRDSAMYRCASSPQEGGYEQYFGPGTRLTVT.

The chain carries TRBV28 and TRBJ2-5; 9 bases align to TRBD1. CDR1 and CDR2 from the germline V gene are MDHEN and SYDVKM. With V trimmed by 5 bases and J by 5 bases, 12 bases remained unmatched. The CDR3 runs to 16 residues. The CDR3 sequence: CASSPLGQGAKETQYF. Written as DNA, the CDR3 is TGTGCCAGCAGTCCCCTGGGACAGGGAGCAAAGGAGACCCAGTACTTC.

This chain uses TRBV5-1 with TRBJ1-2, with D possibly being TRBD1 (5 bases). The CDR3 contains 17 residues. Per germline, CDR1 SGHRS and CDR2 YFSETQ. V was cut by 0 bases and J by 8 bases, with 23 bases left in between. The CDR3 is CASSLEGRTGGADGYTF. The CDR3 DNA is TGCGCCAGCAGCTTGGAGGGACGGACGGGAGGGGCGGACGGCTACACCTTC.

This sequence joins TRBV5-4 and TRBJ1-2, with 9 bases lining up with TRBD1. This CDR3 contains 13 residues. Unmatched junction bases numbered 5, after V lost 0 bases and J lost 11 bases. Germline V gene data show CDR1 as SGHNT and CDR2 as YYREEE (reference sequence). CDR3 in DNA: TGTGCCAGCAGCTTGGCCGGACAGGGGAAATACACCTTC. It encodes CASSLAGQGKYTF.

The rearrangement joins TRBV6-2 or TRBV6-3 to TRBJ1-5; D is uncertain. CDR1 is MNHEY and CDR2 is SVGEGT in the germline V gene. This CDR3 region has 17 residues. V lost 5 bases and J 0 bases, leaving 17 bases between the germline ends. The CDR3, as DNA: TGTGCCAGCAGTCCCGGGGAGGGTTCGTATAGCAATCAGCCCCAGCATTTT. Protein: CASSPGEGSYSNQPQHF.

V gene TRBV27 combines with J gene TRBJ1-2; D is perhaps TRBD1 (5 bases). Germline V gives CDR1 MNHEY, CDR2 SMNVEV (reference sequence). V lost 5 bases to trimming and J lost 3 bases, with 13 bases between them. This CDR3 has 14 residues. In nucleotides, the CDR3 is TGTGCCAGCAGTAAAAGGGGCATGGACTATGGCTACACCTTC. This encodes CASSKRGMDYGYTF.

The chain combines TRBV27 with TRBJ1-5, with 7 bases lining up with TRBD1. Trimming cost V 2 bases and J 4 bases; bases outside gene matches: 14. This CDR3 is built from 18 residues. The V gene's germline CDR1 is MNHEY and CDR2 SMNVEV (reference sequence). The CDR3 coding sequence is TGTGCCAGCAGTTTACGAGGTTTAGGGGACAGAGGGAATCAGCCCCAGCATTTT. Translating it yields CASSLRGLGDRGNQPQHF.

The rearrangement uses TRBV29-1 and TRBJ2-5; 7 bases are shared with TRBD1. J gave up 6 bases and V 4 bases, and 5 bases lay outside the gene matches. The germline CDR1 and CDR2 sequences are SQVTM and ANQGSEA. The CDR3 totals 12 residues. The CDR3 sequence is CSVGTGKQTQYF. CDR3 DNA sequence: TGCAGCGTTGGGACAGGCAAGCAGACCCAGTACTTC. The complete variable domain, with remaining parts taken from reference TRBV29-1 and TRBJ2-5, reads SAVISQKPSRDICQRGTSLTIQCQVDSQVTMMFWYRQQPGQSLTLIATANQGSEATYESGFVIDKFPISRPNLTFSTLTVSNMSPEDSSIYLCSVGTGKQTQYFGPGTRLLVL.

The CDR3 region has the DNA TGTGCCAGCAGCCAAGTTCGGGACAGACCTACGAAGCAGTACTTC. Encoded protein: CASSQVRDRPTKQYF. The chain links TRBV3-1 (or the pseudogene TRBV3-2) to TRBJ2-7, with 7 bases matching TRBD1. This CDR3 has 15 amino acids. The germline CDR1 and CDR2 sequences are LGHDT and YNNKEL (reference sequence). V was clipped by 1 base and J by 8 bases; unmatched bases: 11.

This clone turned up a few times. The CDR3 DNA is TGCGCCAGCAGCCAAGAGGCACGATTTTCACCCCTCCACTTT. This translates into CASSQEARFSPLHF. This chain joins TRBV4-1 and TRBJ1-6; D is ambiguous. Germline assignment: CDR1 MGHRA and CDR2 YSYEKL. The CDR3 sequence is 14 residues long. V was clipped by 0 bases and J by 9 bases, with 9 bases between them.

This clone was seen just once. This chain links TRBV18 with TRBJ1-2; 7 nucleotides match TRBD1. CDR3 length: 15 residues. The V gene's germline CDR1 is KGHSH and CDR2 LQKENI. With 0 bases clipped from V and 3 bases from J, the junction kept 4 bases outside the gene matches. Here the CDR3 reads CASSPPGGGYYGYTF. The CDR3, as DNA: TGTGCCAGCTCACCACCAGGGGGCGGATACTATGGCTACACCTTC.

The chain combines TRBV20-1 with TRBJ2-3; 8 nucleotides agree with TRBD1. This CDR3 contains 15 residues. V lost 3 bases, J lost 1 base, and 6 bases stayed unmatched. In germline, CDR1 is DFQATT, CDR2 SNEGSKA (reference sequence). CDR3 sequence (DNA): TGCAGTGCTAGTTTGCAGGGGGCCGGCACAGATACGCAGTATTTT. Translating gives CSASLQGAGTDTQYF.

The chain uses TRBV3-1 (or the pseudogene TRBV3-2) and TRBJ1-1, with D tentatively TRBD1 (6 bases). V dropped 4 bases and J dropped 0 bases, with 15 bases sitting between them. This CDR3 is 16 amino acids long. The V gene's germline CDR1 is LGHDT and CDR2 YNNKEL (reference sequence). The DNA for the CDR3 is TGTGCCAGCAGCCCCCCCCGCCAGGGGATGAACACTGAAGCTTTCTTT. This sequence encodes CASSPPRQGMNTEAFF.

The rearrangement uses TRBV5-4 and TRBJ2-1, with D perhaps TRBD1 (5 bases). The CDR3 covers 13 residues. The germline V and J ends were trimmed by 10 bases and 5 bases, with 16 bases remaining between them. Germline CDR1 reads SGHNT; CDR2 reads YYREEE (reference sequence). CDR3 protein: CAQGEAINNEQFF. CDR3 nucleotide sequence: TGTGCCCAAGGGGAAGCCATTAACAATGAGCAGTTCTTC.

Here the CDR3 DNA reads TGTGCCAGCAGCTTAGATGGACTAGCGGGAGGTCCAAGCTCCTACGAGCAGTACTTC. Protein: CASSLDGLAGGPSSYEQYF. The chain carries TRBV11-2 and TRBJ2-7; 14 positions match TRBD2. V lost 0 bases to trimming and J lost 0 bases; unmatched junction nucleotides: 7. The CDR3 is 19 residues long. CDR1 is SGHAT and CDR2 is FQNNGV in the germline V gene.